These 21 T cell receptor beta chains were sequenced from one sample in a study of a mutant IDH1 vaccine in newly diagnosed glioma (TCRdb year 2021). These receptors have no known antigen. Preparation of the library involved the immunoSEQ multiplex PCR assay. Not all clones reach the TCRdb copy of this immuneACCESS table, which keeps in-frame sequences only. Checked studies attribute under half of the gap to unresolved V genes and leave the rest unexplained. Counted in this sample were some 56,000 clones; less than 80% of them appeared once. 5% to 6% of the sample is in the top ten clones. The sample's time point, from its label and the paper: week 47, end of study. Each vaccine dose was 300 ug of a 20-mer mutant IDH1 peptide in Montanide, given subcutaneously with topical imiquimod. The material was PBMCs, obtained from a glioma patient whose treatment included an IDH1 peptide vaccine. The source of these receptors is a man aged 50 or older with glioma.

The CDR3 loop is CASRFRDGSEKLFF. The CDR3 nucleotides are TGTGCCAGCAGGTTCCGGGACGGGAGTGAAAAACTGTTTTTT. The chain uses TRBV6-5 and TRBJ1-4; D possibly corresponds to TRBD1 (5 bases). The germline V and J ends were trimmed by 6 bases and 7 bases, with 15 bases remaining between them. The CDR3 is 14 amino acids. Germline V lookup: CDR1 MNHEY, CDR2 SVGAGI.

Remarks on this clone: Other nucleotide sequences from this sample produce the same CDR3. The V and J genes are TRBV18 and TRBJ1-2; 8 positions match TRBD1. Unmatched junction bases numbered 0, after V lost 2 bases and J lost 4 bases. CDR3 length: 13 residues. Germline-derived CDR1 and CDR2 are KGHSH and LQKENI. The CDR3 coding sequence is TGTGCCAGCTCACCAGGGACAGGCTATGGCTACACCTTC. Protein product: CASSPGTGYGYTF.

The J gene is TRBJ1-5, the V gene TRBV7-9; D is possibly TRBD1 (5 bases). The CDR3 totals 14 residues. The V gene's germline CDR1 is SEHNR and CDR2 FQNEAQ (reference sequence). Trimming pared 6 bases from V and 7 bases from J, leaving 16 bases between. The CDR3 DNA follows: TGTGCCAGCAGTCCGACAGAAGGAGGGCAGCCCCAGCATTTT. This encodes CASSPTEGGQPQHF.

A few counts support this clone. This CDR3 is CASEAGPSNEKLFF. The CDR3 DNA follows: TGTGCCAGCGAAGCGGGACCATCTAATGAAAAACTGTTTTTT. The rearrangement joins TRBV6-6 to TRBJ1-4; a weak D match, TRBD1 (5 bases). Trimming took off 8 bases at V and 3 bases at J, with 13 bases between the two ends. The CDR3 extends over 14 amino acids. Per germline, CDR1 MNHNY and CDR2 SVGAGI (reference sequence).

This clone has just a few counts. This chain uses TRBV30 with TRBJ1-1, with TRBD1 matching 9 bases. The CDR3 is made up of 13 amino acids. V shed 3 bases and J 5 bases; nucleotides not matched to a gene: 4. Germline CDR1 reads GTSNPN; CDR2 reads SVGIG (reference sequence). CDR3 DNA: TGTGCCTGGAGCGAACAGGGGGCTACTGAAGCTTTCTTT. Amino acid sequence: CAWSEQGATEAFF.

The V and J genes are TRBV10-3 and TRBJ2-2; TRBD1 matches at 7 bases. V trimming: 4 bases; J trimming: 4 bases; junction bases outside the gene matches: 15. The CDR3 is 18 amino acids. The germline CDR1 and CDR2 sequences are ENHRY and SYGVKD. The CDR3 loop reads CAISGKERTGRATGELFF. The CDR3 region has the DNA TGTGCCATCAGTGGAAAGGAAAGGACAGGTCGAGCCACCGGGGAGCTGTTTTTT.

This clone has just a few counts. V gene TRBV27 combines with J gene TRBJ1-4; 8 bases line up with TRBD1. Losses at the gene ends were 3 bases for V and 0 bases for J; bases not matched to a gene: 9. CDR3 size: 18 residues. CDR1 is MNHEY, CDR2 SMNVEV, per germline (reference sequence). DNA of the CDR3: TGTGCCAGCAGTTTGATAGGACAGGGTGCTTCAACTAATGAAAAACTGTTTTTT. Amino acids: CASSLIGQGASTNEKLFF.

The V and J genes are TRBV7-9 and TRBJ2-2, with D unresolved. V was pared by 5 bases and J by 4 bases, with 8 bases between. Germline V gives CDR1 SEHNR, CDR2 FQNEAQ (reference sequence). The CDR3 runs 13 residues. The CDR3 spells CASSLLGTGELFF. Here the CDR3 DNA reads TGTGCCAGCAGCCTCCTAGGCACCGGGGAGCTGTTTTTT.

V and J are TRBV2 and TRBJ2-6; D remains unclear. There are 16 residues in the CDR3. Trimming shortened V by 3 bases and J by 4 bases, and 13 bases separated the two germline ends. Germline-derived CDR1 and CDR2 are SNHLY and FYNNEI. This CDR3 reads CASSDQVVPGANVLTF. The CDR3 bases are TGTGCCAGCAGTGACCAGGTGGTCCCCGGGGCCAACGTCCTGACTTTC.

This chain uses TRBV7-3 with TRBJ2-1; 7 bases are shared with TRBD1. Germline V gene data show CDR1 as SGHTA and CDR2 as FQGTGA. There are 13 residues in the CDR3. Trimming at V came to 4 bases and at J to 14 bases, leaving 11 bases not matched to a gene. The chain's CDR3 is CASSSRDSEGKFF. In nucleotides, the CDR3 is TGTGCCAGCAGCTCCCGGGACAGCGAGGGGAAGTTCTTC.

This chain links TRBV5-5 with TRBJ1-4; no clear D. V was cut by 4 bases and J by 0 bases, with 13 bases left in between. CDR1 is SGHKS and CDR2 is YYEKEE in the germline V gene (reference sequence). The CDR3 is 16 amino acids. The CDR3 region has the DNA TGTGCCAGCAGCCTGGAGCAGTTGGCAACTAATGAAAAACTGTTTTTT. This translates into CASSLEQLATNEKLFF.

V usage is TRBV7-2 and J usage is TRBJ1-4; D is undetermined. V lost 5 bases to trimming and J lost 7 bases, with 14 bases between them. Germline CDR1 is SGHTA and CDR2 is FQGNSA. There are 14 residues in the CDR3. In DNA form, the CDR3 reads TGTGCCAGCAGCCCCAATGACGGCCTTGAAAAACTGTTTTTT. This gives the protein CASSPNDGLEKLFF.

CDR3 sequence reads: CASRRAGSYNEQFF. The CDR3 DNA follows: TGTGCCAGTAGGAGGGCAGGATCATACAATGAGCAGTTCTTC. The V gene is TRBV19, the J gene TRBJ2-1; perhaps TRBD2 as D (5 bases). CDR1 is LNHDA, CDR2 SQIVND, per germline (reference sequence). This CDR3 contains 14 residues. Trimming cost V 6 bases and J 4 bases, with 13 bases left between them.

The rearrangement uses TRBV2 and TRBJ1-5; a weak D match, TRBD1 (5 bases). The CDR3 sequence is 14 residues long. The germline gives CDR1 SNHLY, CDR2 FYNNEI. V lost 4 bases and J lost 7, with 14 bases in between. The CDR3 nucleotides are TGTGCCAGCAGTGGGGGGGAGTGGGGCCAGCCCCAGCATTTT. Its translation: CASSGGEWGQPQHF.

This clone was detected only once. This sequence joins TRBV15 and TRBJ1-1; D remains unclear. The CDR3 totals 14 residues. Trimming left V 2 bases short and J 1 base short, with 8 bases between. Germline assignment: CDR1 LNHNV and CDR2 YYDKDF (reference sequence). The CDR3 is CATSRNLQNTEAFF. CDR3 in DNA: TGTGCCACCAGCAGAAACTTGCAGAACACTGAAGCTTTCTTT. Combining the CDR3 with reference TRBV15 and TRBJ1-1 gives the whole variable domain DAMVIQNPRYQVTQFGKPVTLSCSQTLNHNVMYWYQQKSSQAPKLLFHYYDKDFNNEADTPDNFQSRRPNTSFCFLDIRSPGLGDTAMYLCATSRNLQNTEAFFGQGTRLTVV.

The chain is built from TRBV18 and TRBJ1-1, with D hard to call. CDR1 and CDR2 from the germline V gene are KGHSH and LQKENI. The CDR3 totals 13 residues. The V end was cut by 2 bases, the J end by 7 bases, with 11 bases between. The CDR3 loop reads CASSPMEIGEAFF. CDR3 nucleotides: TGTGCCAGCTCACCAATGGAGATCGGTGAAGCTTTCTTT.

The chain couples TRBV15 to TRBJ1-2, with D tentatively TRBD1 (6 bases). Germline V gene lookup returns CDR1 LNHNV and CDR2 YYDKDF (reference sequence). The V end was cut by 2 bases, the J end by 8 bases, with 21 bases between. The CDR3 runs to 16 residues. Written as DNA, the CDR3 is TGTGCCACCAGCAGAACTCGGACAGAAATCGGGGGAGGCTACACCTTC. It encodes CATSRTRTEIGGGYTF.

The chain uses TRBV4-3 and TRBJ1-2; D ambiguous. The CDR3 contains 13 residues. Germline CDR1 is LGHNA and CDR2 is YSLEER. Trimming removed 0 bases from V and 2 bases from J, with 4 bases in between. CDR3 sequence reads: CASSQELNYGYTF. In DNA form, the CDR3 reads TGCGCCAGCAGCCAAGAATTGAACTATGGCTACACCTTC.

The chain employs TRBV11-2 and TRBJ1-2; 7 bases map to TRBD1. The CDR3 is made up of 13 amino acids. The ends lost 5 bases at V and 2 bases at J; junction bases unmatched: 2. The germline V gene encodes CDR1 SGHAT and CDR2 FQNNGV. The CDR3 DNA is TGTGCCAGCAGCACGGGACAGAACTATGGCTACACCTTC. Its protein is CASSTGQNYGYTF.

The rearrangement uses TRBV10-3 and TRBJ2-2, with D possibly matching TRBD1 (6 bases). V lost 3 bases and J lost 5, with 13 bases in between. CDR1 and CDR2 (germline): ENHRY, SYGVKD. This CDR3 spans 15 amino acids. CDR3 amino acids: CAISDRGAMTGELFF. CDR3 in DNA: TGTGCCATCAGTGACAGGGGCGCGATGACCGGGGAGCTGTTTTTT.

Remarks on this clone: No DNA is shown, since the ends of the CDR3 on it are uncertain; the CDR3 is the one TCRdb lists. The genes are TRBV4-3 and TRBJ2-7; the table's D call TRBD1 went unverified against the DNA. The CDR3 is 14 residues long, ends included. Germline V gene data show CDR1 as LGHNA and CDR2 as YSLEER. CDR3 in amino acids: CASSQVGTGATLRF.